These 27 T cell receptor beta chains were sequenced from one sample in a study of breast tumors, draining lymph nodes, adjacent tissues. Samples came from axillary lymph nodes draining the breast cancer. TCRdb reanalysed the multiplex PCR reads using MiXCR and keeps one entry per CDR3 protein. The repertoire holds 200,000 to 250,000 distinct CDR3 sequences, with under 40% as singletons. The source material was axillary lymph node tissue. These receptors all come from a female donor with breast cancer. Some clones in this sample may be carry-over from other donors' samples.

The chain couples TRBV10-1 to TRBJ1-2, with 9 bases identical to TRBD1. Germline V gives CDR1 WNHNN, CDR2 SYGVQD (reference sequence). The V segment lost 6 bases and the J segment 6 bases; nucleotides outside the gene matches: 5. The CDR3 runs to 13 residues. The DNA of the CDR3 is TGCGCCAGCAGCAAGGACAGGGGAGATGGCTACACCTTC. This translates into CASSKDRGDGYTF.

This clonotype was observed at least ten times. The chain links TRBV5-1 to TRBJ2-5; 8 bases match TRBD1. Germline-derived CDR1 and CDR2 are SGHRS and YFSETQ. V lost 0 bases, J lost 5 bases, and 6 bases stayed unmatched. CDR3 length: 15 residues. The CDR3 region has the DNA TGCGCCAGCAGCTTGGGACAGGGGATGAAGGAGACCCAGTACTTC. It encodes CASSLGQGMKETQYF.

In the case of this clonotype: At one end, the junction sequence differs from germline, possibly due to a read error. CDR3 residues: CASSYSASGAGSTIYF. The CDR3 DNA reads TGTGCCAGCAGTTACTCGGCCTCTGGCGCTGGAAGCACCATATATTTT. V and J are TRBV6-1 and TRBJ1-3; D is undetermined. This CDR3 comprises 16 residues. Germline CDR1 MNHNS, CDR2 SASEGT.

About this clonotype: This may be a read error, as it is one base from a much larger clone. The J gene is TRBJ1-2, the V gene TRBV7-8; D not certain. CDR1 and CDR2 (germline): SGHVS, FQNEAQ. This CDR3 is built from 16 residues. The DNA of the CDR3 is TGTGCCAGCAGCCTCATCGGGTGGGAAACTAACTATGGCCACACCTTC. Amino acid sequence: CASSLIGWETNYGHTF.

CDR3 in amino acids: CASARGQAAEKLFF. In DNA form, the CDR3 reads TGTGCCAGTGCTAGAGGACAGGCTGCTGAAAAACTGTTTTTT. The gene calls are TRBV19 and TRBJ1-4; 7 positions match TRBD1. The CDR3 has 14 residues. Germline assignment: CDR1 LNHDA and CDR2 SQIVND (reference sequence). Losses at the gene ends were 8 bases for V and 7 bases for J; bases not matched to a gene: 10.

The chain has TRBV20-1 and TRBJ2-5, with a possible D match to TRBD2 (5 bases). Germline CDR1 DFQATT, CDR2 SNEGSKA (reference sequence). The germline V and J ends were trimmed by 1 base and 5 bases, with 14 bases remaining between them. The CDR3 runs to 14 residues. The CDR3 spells CSARARTGGETQYF. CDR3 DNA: TGCAGTGCTAGAGCGCGGACGGGCGGGGAGACCCAGTACTTC.

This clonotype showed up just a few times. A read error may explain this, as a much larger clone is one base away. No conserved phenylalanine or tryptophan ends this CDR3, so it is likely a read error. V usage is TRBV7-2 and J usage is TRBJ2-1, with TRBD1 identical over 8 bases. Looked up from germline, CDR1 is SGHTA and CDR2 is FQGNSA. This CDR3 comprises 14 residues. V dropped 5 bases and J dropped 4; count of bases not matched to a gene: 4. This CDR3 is CASSTRTGYNEQFL. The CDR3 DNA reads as TGTGCCAGCAGCACCCGGACAGGGTACAATGAGCAGTTCCTC.

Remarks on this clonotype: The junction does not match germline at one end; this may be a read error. The CDR3 loop is CASRPQGAGDYGYTF. The CDR3 DNA sequence: TGTGCCAGCAGACCTCAGGGGGCGGGGGACTATGGTTACACCTTC. The rearrangement uses TRBV2 and TRBJ1-2; TRBD1 matches at 8 bases. The CDR3 runs 15 residues. The germline V gene encodes CDR1 SNHLY and CDR2 FYNNEI.

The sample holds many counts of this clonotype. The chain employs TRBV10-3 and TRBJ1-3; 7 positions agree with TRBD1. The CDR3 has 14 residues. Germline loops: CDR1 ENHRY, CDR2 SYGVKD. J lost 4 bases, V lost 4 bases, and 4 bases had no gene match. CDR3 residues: CAISGQGSGNTIYF. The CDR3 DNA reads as TGTGCCATCAGTGGACAGGGTAGCGGAAACACCATATATTTT.

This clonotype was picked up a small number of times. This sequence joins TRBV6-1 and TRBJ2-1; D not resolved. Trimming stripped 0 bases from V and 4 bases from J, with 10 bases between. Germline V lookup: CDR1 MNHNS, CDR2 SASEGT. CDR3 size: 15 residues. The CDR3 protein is CASSEARLIYNEQFF. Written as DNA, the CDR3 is TGTGCCAGCAGTGAAGCGAGGCTGATATACAATGAGCAGTTCTTC.

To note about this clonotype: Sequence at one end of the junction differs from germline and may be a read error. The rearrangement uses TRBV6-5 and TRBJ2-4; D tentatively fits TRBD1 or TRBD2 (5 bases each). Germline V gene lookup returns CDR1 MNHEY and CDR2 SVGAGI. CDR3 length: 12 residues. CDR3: CAISEGTDIQYF. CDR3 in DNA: TGTGCCATCAGTGAGGGGACGGACATTCAGTACTTC.

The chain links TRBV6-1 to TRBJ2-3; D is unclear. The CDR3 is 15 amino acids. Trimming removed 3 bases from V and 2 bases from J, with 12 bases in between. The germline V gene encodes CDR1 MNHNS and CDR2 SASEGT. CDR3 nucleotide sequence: TGTGCCAGCAGTGACCAAAGTGACTTCACAGATACGCAGTATTTT. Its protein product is CASSDQSDFTDTQYF.

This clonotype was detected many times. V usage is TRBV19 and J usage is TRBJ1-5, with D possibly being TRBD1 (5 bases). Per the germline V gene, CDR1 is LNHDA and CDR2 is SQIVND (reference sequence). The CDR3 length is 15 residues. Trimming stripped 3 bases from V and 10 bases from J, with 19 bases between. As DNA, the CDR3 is TGTGCCAGTAGTATCGGAGGGGAACCGTTGGGACCCCAGCATTTT. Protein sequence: CASSIGGEPLGPQHF.

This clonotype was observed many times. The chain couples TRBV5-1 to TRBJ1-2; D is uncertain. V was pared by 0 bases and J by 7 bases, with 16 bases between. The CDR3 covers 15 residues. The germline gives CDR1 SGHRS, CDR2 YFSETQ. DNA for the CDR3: TGCGCCAGCAGCTTGGCCAAGGGAGACTTGACTGGCTACACCTTC. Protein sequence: CASSLAKGDLTGYTF.

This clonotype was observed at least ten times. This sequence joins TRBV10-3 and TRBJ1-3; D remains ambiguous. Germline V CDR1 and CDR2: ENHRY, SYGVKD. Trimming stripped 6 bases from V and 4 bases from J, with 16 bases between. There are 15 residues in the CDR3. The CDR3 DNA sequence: TGTGCCATCAGGCCCCGGGGAGTTTCCGGAAACACCATATATTTT. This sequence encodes CAIRPRGVSGNTIYF.

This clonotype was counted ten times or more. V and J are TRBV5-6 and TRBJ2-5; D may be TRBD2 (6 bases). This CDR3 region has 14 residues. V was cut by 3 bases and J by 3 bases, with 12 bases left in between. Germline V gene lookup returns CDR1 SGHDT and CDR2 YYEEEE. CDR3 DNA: TGTGCCAGCAGCTCGCCGGGAGCTAAAGAGACCCAGTACTTC. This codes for CASSSPGAKETQYF.

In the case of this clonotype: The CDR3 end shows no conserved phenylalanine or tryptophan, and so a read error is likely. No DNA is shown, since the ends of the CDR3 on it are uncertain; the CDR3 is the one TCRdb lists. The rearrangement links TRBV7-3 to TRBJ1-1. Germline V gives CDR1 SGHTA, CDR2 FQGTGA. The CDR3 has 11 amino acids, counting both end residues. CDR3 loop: CASSLVPHLAG.

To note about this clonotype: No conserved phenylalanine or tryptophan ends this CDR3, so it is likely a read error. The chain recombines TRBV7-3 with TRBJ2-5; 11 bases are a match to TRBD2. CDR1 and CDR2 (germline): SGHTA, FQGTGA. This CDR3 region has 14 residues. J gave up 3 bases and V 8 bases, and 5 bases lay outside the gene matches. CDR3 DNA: TGTGCCAGCGGAATAGCGGGGGGGAAAGAGACCCAGTACCTC. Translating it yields CASGIAGGKETQYL.

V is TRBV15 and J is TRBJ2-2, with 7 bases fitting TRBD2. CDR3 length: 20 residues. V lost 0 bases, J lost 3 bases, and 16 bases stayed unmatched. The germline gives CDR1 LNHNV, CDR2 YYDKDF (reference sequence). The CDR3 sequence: CATSRDHLGASGPYTGELFF. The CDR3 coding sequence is TGTGCCACCAGCAGAGATCATCTCGGGGCTAGCGGTCCTTACACCGGGGAGCTGTTTTTT.

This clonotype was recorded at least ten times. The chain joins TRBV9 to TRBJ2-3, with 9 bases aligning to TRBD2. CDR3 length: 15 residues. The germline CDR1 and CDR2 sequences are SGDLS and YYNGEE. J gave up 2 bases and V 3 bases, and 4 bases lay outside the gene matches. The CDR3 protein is CASSALAGTTDTQYF. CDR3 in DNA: TGTGCCAGCAGCGCCCTAGCGGGGACCACAGATACGCAGTATTTT.

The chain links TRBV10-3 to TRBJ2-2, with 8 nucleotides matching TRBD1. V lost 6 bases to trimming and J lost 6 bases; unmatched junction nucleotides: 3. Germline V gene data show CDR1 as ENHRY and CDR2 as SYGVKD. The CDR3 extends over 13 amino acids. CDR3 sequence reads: CAIRATGAGELFF. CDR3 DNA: TGTGCCATCAGGGCGACAGGGGCCGGGGAGCTGTTTTTT.

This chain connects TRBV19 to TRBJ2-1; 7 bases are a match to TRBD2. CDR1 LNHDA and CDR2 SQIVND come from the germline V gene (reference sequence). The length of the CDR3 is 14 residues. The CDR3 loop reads CASGRAGVDNEQFF. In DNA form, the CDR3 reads TGTGCTAGCGGTCGGGCGGGAGTCGATAATGAGCAGTTCTTC.

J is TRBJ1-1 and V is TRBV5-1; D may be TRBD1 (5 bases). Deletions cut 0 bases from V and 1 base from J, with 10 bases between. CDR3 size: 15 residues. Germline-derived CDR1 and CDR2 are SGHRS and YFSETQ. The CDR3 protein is CASSLGAGTNTEAFF. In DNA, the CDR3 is TGCGCCAGCAGCTTGGGAGCAGGGACGAACACTGAAGCTTTCTTT. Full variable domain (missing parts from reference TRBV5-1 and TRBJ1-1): KAGVTQTPRYLIKTRGQQVTLSCSPISGHRSVSWYQQTPGQGLQFLFEYFSETQRNKGNFPGRFSGRQFSNSRSEMNVSTLELGDSALYLCASSLGAGTNTEAFFGQGTRLTVV.

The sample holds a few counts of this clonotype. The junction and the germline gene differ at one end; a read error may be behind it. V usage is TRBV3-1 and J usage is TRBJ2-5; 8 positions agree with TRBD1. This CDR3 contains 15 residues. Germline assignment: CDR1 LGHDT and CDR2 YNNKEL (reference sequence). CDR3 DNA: TGCGCCAGCAGCCAAGATGACAGGGGCCGAGAGACCCAGTACTTC. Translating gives CASSQDDRGRETQYF.

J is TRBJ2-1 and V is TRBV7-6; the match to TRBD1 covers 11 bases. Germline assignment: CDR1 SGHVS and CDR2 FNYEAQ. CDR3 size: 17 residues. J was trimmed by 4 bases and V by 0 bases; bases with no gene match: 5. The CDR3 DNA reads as TGTGCCAGCAGCTTAGCGGCCGGGACAGGGGGATACAATGAGCAGTTCTTC. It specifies CASSLAAGTGGYNEQFF.

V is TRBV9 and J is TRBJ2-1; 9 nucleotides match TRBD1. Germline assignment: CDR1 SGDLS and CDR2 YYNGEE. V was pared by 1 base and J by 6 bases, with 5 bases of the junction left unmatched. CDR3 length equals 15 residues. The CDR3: CASSVQDRGVNEQFF. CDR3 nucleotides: TGTGCCAGCAGCGTACAGGACAGGGGCGTCAATGAGCAGTTCTTC.

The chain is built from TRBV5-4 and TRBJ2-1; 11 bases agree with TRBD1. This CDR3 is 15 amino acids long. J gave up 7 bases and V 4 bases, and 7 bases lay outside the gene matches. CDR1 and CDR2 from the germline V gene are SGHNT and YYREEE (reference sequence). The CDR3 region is CASSLRTGGKNEQFF. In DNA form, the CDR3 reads TGTGCCAGCAGCCTAAGGACAGGGGGCAAAAATGAGCAGTTCTTC.